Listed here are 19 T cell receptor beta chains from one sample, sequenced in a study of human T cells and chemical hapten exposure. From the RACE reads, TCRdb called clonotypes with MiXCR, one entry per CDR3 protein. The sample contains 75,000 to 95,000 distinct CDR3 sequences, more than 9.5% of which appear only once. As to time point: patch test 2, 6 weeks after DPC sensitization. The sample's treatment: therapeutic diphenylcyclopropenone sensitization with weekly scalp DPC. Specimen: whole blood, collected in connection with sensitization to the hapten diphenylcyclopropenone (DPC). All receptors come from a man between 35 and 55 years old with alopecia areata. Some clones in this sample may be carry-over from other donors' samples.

The CDR3 DNA reads as TGTGCCAGCAGTTACTCTGGCGGGAGAGGCGAGCAGTACTTC. This encodes CASSYSGGRGEQYF. V and J are TRBV6-5 and TRBJ2-7; 7 nucleotides agree with TRBD2. This CDR3 has 14 amino acids. The germline CDR1 and CDR2 sequences are MNHEY and SVGAGI. Unmatched junction bases numbered 5, after V lost 0 bases and J lost 6 bases.

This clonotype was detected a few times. This CDR3 reads CASSQDVIQVASDTQYF. CDR3 bases: TGCGCCAGCAGCCAAGATGTTATTCAAGTTGCGTCAGATACGCAGTATTTT. V gene TRBV4-3 combines with J gene TRBJ2-3, with D uncertain. The germline CDR1 and CDR2 sequences are LGHNA and YSLEER. V lost 0 bases and J lost 4, with 17 bases in between. This CDR3 spans 17 amino acids.

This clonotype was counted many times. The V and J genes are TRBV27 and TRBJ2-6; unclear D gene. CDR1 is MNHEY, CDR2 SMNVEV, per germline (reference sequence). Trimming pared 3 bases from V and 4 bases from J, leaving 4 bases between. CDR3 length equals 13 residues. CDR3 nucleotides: TGTGCCAGCAGTTTCTCCGGGGCCAACGTCCTGACTTTC. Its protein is CASSFSGANVLTF.

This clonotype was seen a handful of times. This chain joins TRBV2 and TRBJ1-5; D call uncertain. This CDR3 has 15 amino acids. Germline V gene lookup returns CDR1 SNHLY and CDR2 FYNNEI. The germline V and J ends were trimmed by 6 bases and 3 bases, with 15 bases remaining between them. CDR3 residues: CASSPSPGPNQPQHF. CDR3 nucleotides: TGTGCCAGCAGCCCCTCGCCAGGCCCCAATCAGCCCCAGCATTTT.

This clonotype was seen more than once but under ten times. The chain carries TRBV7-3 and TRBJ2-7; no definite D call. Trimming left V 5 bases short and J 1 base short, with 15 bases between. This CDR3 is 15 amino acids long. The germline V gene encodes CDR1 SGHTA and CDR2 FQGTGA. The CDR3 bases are TGTGCCAGCAGCCCTTACCCCGGGCGGTCCTACGAGCAGTACTTC. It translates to CASSPYPGRSYEQYF.

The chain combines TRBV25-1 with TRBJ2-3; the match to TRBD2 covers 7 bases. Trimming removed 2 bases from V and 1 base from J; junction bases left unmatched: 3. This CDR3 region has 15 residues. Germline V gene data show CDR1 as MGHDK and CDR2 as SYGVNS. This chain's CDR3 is CASSELLAGTDTQYF. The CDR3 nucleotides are TGTGCCAGCAGTGAACTGCTAGCGGGCACAGATACGCAGTATTTT.

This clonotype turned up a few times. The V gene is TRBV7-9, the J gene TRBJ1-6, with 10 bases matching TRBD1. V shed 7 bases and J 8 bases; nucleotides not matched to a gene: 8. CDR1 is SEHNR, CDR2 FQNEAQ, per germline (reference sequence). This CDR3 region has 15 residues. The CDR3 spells CASTRRGQGDSPLHF. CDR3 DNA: TGTGCCAGCACCAGACGAGGACAGGGGGATTCACCCCTCCACTTT.

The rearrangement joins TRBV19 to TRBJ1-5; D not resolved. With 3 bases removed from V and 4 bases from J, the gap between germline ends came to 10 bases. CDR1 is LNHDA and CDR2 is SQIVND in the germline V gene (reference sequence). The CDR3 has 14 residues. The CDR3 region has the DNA TGTGCCAGTAGTATCTTGGCAGCTAATCAGCCCCAGCATTTT. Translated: CASSILAANQPQHF.

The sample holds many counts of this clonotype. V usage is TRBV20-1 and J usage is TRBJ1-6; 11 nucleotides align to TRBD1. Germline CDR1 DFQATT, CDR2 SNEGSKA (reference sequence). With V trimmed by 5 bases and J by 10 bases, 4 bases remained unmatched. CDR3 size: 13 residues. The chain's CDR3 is CSASWTGGSPLHF. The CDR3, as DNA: TGCAGTGCTTCTTGGACAGGGGGCTCACCCCTCCACTTT.

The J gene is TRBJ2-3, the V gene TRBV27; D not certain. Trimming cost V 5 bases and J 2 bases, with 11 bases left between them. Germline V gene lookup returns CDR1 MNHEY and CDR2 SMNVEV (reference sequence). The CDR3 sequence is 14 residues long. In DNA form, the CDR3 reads TGTGCCAGCAGTCTCTCAGACCCCACAGATACGCAGTATTTT. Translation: CASSLSDPTDTQYF.

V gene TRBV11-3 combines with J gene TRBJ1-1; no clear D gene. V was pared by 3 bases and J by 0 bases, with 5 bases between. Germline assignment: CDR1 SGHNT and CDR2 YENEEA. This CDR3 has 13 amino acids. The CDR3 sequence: CASSLYLNTEAFF. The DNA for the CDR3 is TGTGCCAGCAGCTTGTATTTGAACACTGAAGCTTTCTTT.

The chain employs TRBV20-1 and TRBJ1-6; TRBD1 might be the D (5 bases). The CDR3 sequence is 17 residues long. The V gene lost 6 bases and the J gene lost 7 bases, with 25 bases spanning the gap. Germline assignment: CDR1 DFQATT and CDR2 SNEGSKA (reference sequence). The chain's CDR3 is CSASLAGTSAENSPLHF. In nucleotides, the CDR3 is TGCAGTGCATCATTGGCCGGGACCAGTGCGGAGAATTCACCCCTCCACTTT.

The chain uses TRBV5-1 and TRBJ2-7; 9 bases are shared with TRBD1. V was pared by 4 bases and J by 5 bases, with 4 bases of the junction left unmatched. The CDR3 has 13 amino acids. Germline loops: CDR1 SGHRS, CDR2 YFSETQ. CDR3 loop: CASSPGQGNEQYF. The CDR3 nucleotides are TGCGCCAGCAGCCCGGGACAGGGAAACGAGCAGTACTTC. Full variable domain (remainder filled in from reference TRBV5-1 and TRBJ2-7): KAGVTQTPRYLIKTRGQQVTLSCSPISGHRSVSWYQQTPGQGLQFLFEYFSETQRNKGNFPGRFSGRQFSNSRSEMNVSTLELGDSALYLCASSPGQGNEQYFGPGTRLTVT.

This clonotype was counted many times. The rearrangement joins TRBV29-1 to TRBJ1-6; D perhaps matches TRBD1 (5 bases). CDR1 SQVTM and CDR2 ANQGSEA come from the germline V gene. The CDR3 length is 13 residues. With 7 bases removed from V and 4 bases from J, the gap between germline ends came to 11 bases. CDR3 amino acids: CSAGTEYNSPLHF. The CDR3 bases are TGCAGCGCCGGGACGGAGTATAATTCACCCCTCCACTTT.

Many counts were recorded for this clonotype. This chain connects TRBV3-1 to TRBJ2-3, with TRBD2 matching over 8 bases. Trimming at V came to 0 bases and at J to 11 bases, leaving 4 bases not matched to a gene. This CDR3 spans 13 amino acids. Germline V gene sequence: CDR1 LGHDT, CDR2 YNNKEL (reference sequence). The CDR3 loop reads CASSQELGTRQYF. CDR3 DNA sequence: TGTGCCAGCAGCCAAGAATTGGGGACTAGGCAGTATTTT.

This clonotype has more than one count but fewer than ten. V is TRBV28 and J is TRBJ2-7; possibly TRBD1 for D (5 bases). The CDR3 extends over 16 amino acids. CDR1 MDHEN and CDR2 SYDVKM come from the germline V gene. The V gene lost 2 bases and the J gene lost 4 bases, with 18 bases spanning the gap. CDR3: CASSLVLGRGNYEQYF. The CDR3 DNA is TGTGCCAGCAGTTTAGTCCTCGGTAGGGGCAATTACGAGCAGTACTTC.

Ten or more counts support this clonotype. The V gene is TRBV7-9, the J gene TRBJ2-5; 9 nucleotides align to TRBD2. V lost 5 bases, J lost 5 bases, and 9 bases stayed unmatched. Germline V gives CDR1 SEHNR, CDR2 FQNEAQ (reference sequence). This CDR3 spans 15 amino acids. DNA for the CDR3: TGTGCCAGCAGCCCAGCTAGCGGGAATTTCGAGACCCAGTACTTC. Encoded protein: CASSPASGNFETQYF.

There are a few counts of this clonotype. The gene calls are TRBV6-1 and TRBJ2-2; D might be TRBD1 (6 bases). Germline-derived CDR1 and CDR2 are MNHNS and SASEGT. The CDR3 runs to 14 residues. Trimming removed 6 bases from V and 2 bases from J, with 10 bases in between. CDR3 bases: TGTGCCAGCAGCGACAGGCGTAACACCGGGGAGCTGTTTTTT. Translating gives CASSDRRNTGELFF.

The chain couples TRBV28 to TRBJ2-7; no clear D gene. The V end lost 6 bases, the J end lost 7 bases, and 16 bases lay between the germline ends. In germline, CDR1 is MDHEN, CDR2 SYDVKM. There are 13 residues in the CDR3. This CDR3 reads CASSERFLGEQYF. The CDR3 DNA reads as TGTGCCAGCAGCGAGCGCTTCCTGGGGGAGCAGTACTTC. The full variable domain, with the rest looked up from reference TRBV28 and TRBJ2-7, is DVKVTQSSRYLVKRTGEKVFLECVQDMDHENMFWYRQDPGLGLRLIYFSYDVKMKEKGDIPEGYSVSREKKERFSLILESASTNQTSMYLCASSERFLGEQYFGPGTRLTVT.